Reported below is one T cell receptor beta chain. Its specificity is not known. The ends were cut back, 6 bases at V and 2 bases at J, with 18 bases in the middle. This CDR3 is built from 16 residues. Germline V CDR1 and CDR2: SGHTA, FQGTGA. RNA totalling about 0.5 to 1 ug underwent reverse transcription with random hexamers. MiXCR, run by TCRdb on the immunoSEQ multiplex PCR reads, gives a single entry per CDR3 protein. The sample contains some 26,000 distinct CDR3 sequences, 90% to 95% of which appear only once. This entry is derived from a study of CD8 T cells in Susac syndrome. Findings and limits, study-wide: The study identified sixteen and five Susac-specific public clones in total CD8+ and CD8+ TEMRA repertoires.

The chain employs TRBV7-3 and TRBJ2-3; D possibly corresponds to TRBD1 (5 bases). The sequenced sample consisted of CD8+ T cells from PBMCs. This clonotype was obtained from a human donor with Susac syndrome. The CDR3 protein is CASRPRATSYTDTQYF. The CDR3 DNA sequence: TGTGCCAGCAGACCCAGGGCCACATCCTACACAGATACGCAGTATTTT.